This TCR beta chain was recorded in a study of T cells after yellow fever vaccination. Comment on this clonotype: The target antigen is unknown.

TCRdb itself ran the 5' RACE reads through MiXCR, one entry per CDR3 protein. The data contain 100,000 to 150,000 distinct CDR3 sequences, 7.5% to 10% of them seen just once; the ten biggest clones take up about two fifths. Findings and caveats of the study: Of the clonotypes, a small share occurred in both CD4 and CD8 compartments.

The CDR3 is 15 amino acids. In germline, CDR1 is SNHLY, CDR2 FYNNEI. Trimming left V 3 bases short and J 0 bases short, with 12 bases between. This sample comprised CD8+ T cells sorted from PBMCs, obtained on the day of the yellow fever booster vaccination. The clonotype originates from a young man who received the YFV17D yellow fever vaccine. The chain employs TRBV2 and TRBJ2-7; D is unclear. CDR3 region: CASSDTSWSSYEQYV. The CDR3 DNA follows: TGTGCCAGCAGTGATACATCGTGGAGCTCCTACGAGCAGTACGTC.